This entry lists 25 T cell receptor beta chains sequenced from one sample in a study of T cells expressing NK-cell markers. TCRdb reanalyzed the 5' RACE reads and collapses them to one entry per CDR3 protein, without DNA. This listing includes about 550,000 distinct CDR3 sequences. Specimen: blood T cells: a sorted CD56 or NKG2C T cell subset, CD4+ or CD8+ T cells, or bulk PBMC T cells (not recorded which). The receptors stem from a man between 18 and 29 years old in good health.

The V and J genes are TRBV12-5 and TRBJ2-1; TCRdb indicates TRBD2, and absent DNA this call remains unverified. The germline V gene has CDR1 LGHNT and CDR2 FRNRAP. CDR3 length: 13 residues. CDR3 residues: CASGLVREDKQFF.

This chain links TRBV5-1 with TRBJ2-1; TCRdb calls TRBD2, which cannot be checked without DNA. There are 15 residues in the CDR3. Per germline, CDR1 SGHRS and CDR2 YFSETQ. CDR3 region: CASSYVVGGSNEQFF.

The chain carries TRBV24-1 and TRBJ2-2; no DNA is available, so the TRBD2 call from TCRdb remains unchecked. Germline CDR1 reads KGHDR; CDR2 reads SFDVKD. The CDR3 spans 15 residues. The CDR3: CATSGASGNTGELFF.

The CDR3 region is CSALYTGELFF. The chain couples TRBV20-1 to TRBJ2-2. CDR1 is DFQATT, CDR2 SNEGSKA, per germline (reference sequence). The CDR3 loop spans 11 amino acids.

The chain carries TRBV28 and TRBJ2-2; TCRdb's D call, TRBD2, is unchecked because there is no DNA. This CDR3 is 17 amino acids long. Germline CDR1 reads MDHEN; CDR2 reads SYDVKM. The CDR3 spells CASSRQGLAGGTGELFF.

The V and J genes are TRBV25-1 and TRBJ1-6. Germline V gene lookup returns CDR1 MGHDK and CDR2 SYGVNS. The CDR3 extends over 15 amino acids. CDR3 region: CASCDARGVSSPLHF.

The rearrangement links TRBV3-1 to TRBJ2-1; TCRdb's assignment of TRBD2 cannot be checked, as there is no DNA. This CDR3 region has 13 residues. The germline V gene encodes CDR1 LGHDT and CDR2 YNNKEL (reference sequence). The CDR3 reads CASIPEREVEQFF.

The J gene is TRBJ2-5, the V gene TRBV28; TCRdb calls TRBD2, which cannot be checked without DNA. CDR1 is MDHEN and CDR2 is SYDVKM in the germline V gene. The CDR3 runs 17 residues. Here the CDR3 reads CASSFGGLGGALETQYF.

This rearrangement joins TRBV7-2 to TRBJ2-7; TCRdb reports TRBD2, a call that lacks DNA to check it against. Per germline, CDR1 SGHTA and CDR2 FQGNSA. The CDR3 is 15 residues long. This chain's CDR3 is CASSGGLAVSYEQYF.

The CDR3 spells CASYGTANTGELFF. The chain is built from TRBV5-1 and TRBJ2-2; TCRdb's D call, TRBD1, is unchecked because there is no DNA. In germline, CDR1 is SGHRS, CDR2 YFSETQ. The CDR3 contains 14 residues.

This chain joins TRBV7-2 and TRBJ1-1. Germline V gene lookup returns CDR1 SGHTA and CDR2 FQGNSA. This CDR3 region has 11 residues. CDR3 sequence reads: CASSYTQEAFF.

The chain is built from TRBV4-1 and TRBJ1-1. Germline CDR1 is MGHRA and CDR2 is YSYEKL. The CDR3 consists of 15 residues. CDR3 protein: CASSQGVRAGPEAFF.

The chain joins TRBV12-3 or TRBV12-4 to TRBJ2-7; absent DNA, TCRdb's TRBD2 call cannot be checked. The CDR3 is made up of 16 amino acids. This chain's CDR3 is CASSPRLAGKPHEQYF.

This chain joins TRBV4-3 and TRBJ2-7. CDR3 size: 13 residues. Germline CDR1 and CDR2: LGHNA and YSLEER. CDR3 loop: CASSQDRDLEQYF.

CDR3 loop: CASTPGGSGYNEQFF. The V gene is TRBV19, the J gene TRBJ2-1; without DNA, the TCRdb call of TRBD2 cannot be checked. CDR3 size: 15 residues. From germline, CDR1 is LNHDA and CDR2 SQIVND (reference sequence).

The rearrangement joins TRBV20-1 to TRBJ2-1; there is no DNA to check the TCRdb D call of TRBD1. There are 17 residues in the CDR3. CDR1 DFQATT and CDR2 SNEGSKA come from the germline V gene (reference sequence). The CDR3 sequence: CSATGGSGRGAFNEQFF.

The J gene is TRBJ2-1, the V gene TRBV11-1; with no DNA, the TCRdb D assignment of TRBD2 cannot be verified. CDR3 size: 18 residues. The germline CDR1 and CDR2 sequences are SGHAT and FQDESV (reference sequence). CDR3: CASSLAFPPRGVANEQFF.

The CDR3 loop reads CAPTQRESGADTQYF. The chain is built from TRBV20-1 and TRBJ2-3; TCRdb indicates TRBD2, and absent DNA this call remains unverified. The CDR3 runs to 15 residues. Germline lookup yields CDR1 DFQATT and CDR2 SNEGSKA (reference sequence).

The V call is TRBV2, the J call TRBJ2-1; TCRdb proposes TRBD1, but this gene call is untestable without DNA. Per germline, CDR1 SNHLY and CDR2 FYNNEI. This CDR3 region has 14 residues. The CDR3 spells CASFRDRAIAEQFF.

The chain joins TRBV5-5 to TRBJ2-3. Germline V gene data show CDR1 as SGHKS and CDR2 as YYEKEE (reference sequence). This CDR3 has 16 residues. The CDR3 is CASSLSGTVGTDTQYF.

V gene TRBV29-1 combines with J gene TRBJ2-6. From germline, CDR1 is SQVTM and CDR2 ANQGSEA. There are 15 residues in the CDR3. CDR3 protein: CSVARRISGANVLTF.

This chain links TRBV5-6 with TRBJ2-1. CDR1 is SGHDT and CDR2 is YYEEEE in the germline V gene. The CDR3 is 15 amino acids. The CDR3 reads CASSLPTGLPNEQFF. Full variable domain (remainder filled in from reference TRBV5-6 and TRBJ2-1): DAGVTQSPTHLIKTRGQQVTLRCSPKSGHDTVSWYQQALGQGPQFIFQYYEEEERQRGNFPDRFSGHQFPNYSSELNVNALLLGDSALYLCASSLPTGLPNEQFFGPGTRLTVL.

The chain couples TRBV4-2 to TRBJ2-3. Looked up from germline, CDR1 is LGHNA and CDR2 is YNFKEQ. The CDR3 length is 13 residues. Here the CDR3 reads CASSQGTPDTQYF.

Here the CDR3 reads CASSLDRRRSREQYF. The V call is TRBV28, the J call TRBJ2-7. This CDR3 is 15 amino acids long. CDR1 and CDR2 from the germline V gene are MDHEN and SYDVKM.

The rearrangement uses TRBV10-3 and TRBJ2-1; lacking DNA, the TRBD2 call made by TCRdb goes unchecked. Germline CDR1 is ENHRY and CDR2 is SYGVKD. CDR3 length equals 15 residues. The CDR3 loop reads CAIGTGTSGSDEQFF.